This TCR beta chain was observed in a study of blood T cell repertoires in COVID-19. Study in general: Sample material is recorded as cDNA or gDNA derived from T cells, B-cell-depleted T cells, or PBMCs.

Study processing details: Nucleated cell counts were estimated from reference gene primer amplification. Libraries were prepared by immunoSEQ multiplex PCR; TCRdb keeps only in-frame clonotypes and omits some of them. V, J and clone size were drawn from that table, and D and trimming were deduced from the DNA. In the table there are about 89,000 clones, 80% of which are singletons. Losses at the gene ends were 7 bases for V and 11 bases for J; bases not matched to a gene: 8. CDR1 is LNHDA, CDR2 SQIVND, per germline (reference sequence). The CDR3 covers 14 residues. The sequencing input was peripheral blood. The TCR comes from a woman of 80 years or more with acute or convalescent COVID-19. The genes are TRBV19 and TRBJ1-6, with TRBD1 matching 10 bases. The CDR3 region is CASKFGTGETPLHF. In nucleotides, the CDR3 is TGTGCCAGTAAATTTGGGACAGGGGAAACACCCCTCCACTTT.